This TCR beta chain derives from a study of T-cell reconstitution after alpha-beta-depleted transplantation in children. Findings of the study overall: Where some patients showed high TCRbeta diversity at day 60, it came from recipient T cells and thymic progenitors that had survived. Approximately two months post-transplant, alpha-beta T cells reportedly originated from several hundred expanded graft clones. Newly produced T cells mostly accounted for T-cell counts and diversity one year post-transplant.

It was with unique molecular identifiers that the TCRbeta library was prepared. Each CDR3 protein is one row after TCRdb ran MiXCR on the PCR reads. The table has around 700,000 distinct CDR3 sequences, around 12% seen once. This clonotype has a handful of counts. Antigen: not known. The clonotype was recovered from a girl aged 2 to 9 with congenital amegakaryocytic thrombocytopenia, due to receive a stem cell transplant. Sequencing used PBMCs, obtained before TCRalphabeta/CD19-depleted stem cell transplant.

The DNA of the CDR3 is TGTGCCAGCAGTCCATGGACTAGCCGACAGACGTACGAGCAGTACTTC. Encoded protein: CASSPWTSRQTYEQYF. J is TRBJ2-7 and V is TRBV12-3 or TRBV12-4, with TRBD2 identical over 8 bases. The J segment lost 4 bases and the V segment lost 5 bases, leaving 13 bases of the junction unmatched. The CDR3 totals 16 residues.